The T cell receptor (beta chain) under discussion was sequenced for a study of response to subunit inactivated influenza vaccine. Notes on the study in general: The authors suggested that every seasonal influenza vaccination recruits few new T cells.

A few counts support this clonotype. The antigen remains unidentified. MiXCR, run by TCRdb on the RT-PCR reads, gives a single entry per CDR3 protein. The table includes 540,000 or so distinct CDR3 sequences, 10% to 15% detected once. Trimming removed 4 bases from V and 1 base from J, with 37 bases in between. The length of the CDR3 is 23 residues. CDR1 is SGHRS, CDR2 YFSETQ, per germline. The receptor was isolated from a man aged 50 to 60 who received an inactivated influenza vaccine. Source: PBMCs from blood, taken roughly 46 days after vaccination. J is TRBJ2-3 and V is TRBV5-1; D possibly corresponds to TRBD2 (5 bases). The CDR3 DNA sequence: TGCGCCAGCAGCCTTAAATGGTTGGCGGGCAGCCCGAACCCTTTGAGGCGCACAGATACGCAGTATTTT. Residues: CASSLKWLAGSPNPLRRTDTQYF.